The source of this T cell receptor (beta chain) is a study of cytomegalovirus exposure and HLA in healthy donors. Turning to the study itself: A previous analysis identified more than 100 million unique TCR beta sequences derived from 180 million or so T cells.

Unmatched junction bases numbered 13, after V lost 5 bases and J lost 7 bases. CDR1 and CDR2 (germline): SGHTA, FQGNSA. CDR3 size: 16 residues. Primers included in the PCR were 60 Vbeta and 13 Jbeta primers. The repertoire was sequenced with immunoSEQ multiplex PCR; TCRdb's copy has only in-frame clones and lacks some. Of about 110,000 clones listed, around three quarters were seen once; the top ten hold 5% to 7.5%. Notes on the study in general: In a later analysis, most CMV-associated TCR beta chains appeared HLA-restricted. Earlier analysis yielded a pattern in which most TCR beta V segments were productive about 87% or about 30% of the time. In a later analysis, across HLA loci, associated TCR counts were highest for DRB1, lowest for HLA-C.

On this clone itself: The antigen is not known.

This TCR came from a woman in her fifties or sixties in good health and CMV-seropositive. The rearrangement links TRBV7-2 to TRBJ2-3, with 9 bases aligning to TRBD1. The material sequenced was PBMCs. CDR3 amino acids: CASSKGGTGFRNTQYF. The CDR3 nucleotides read TGTGCCAGCAGCAAGGGGGGGACAGGGTTTAGGAATACGCAGTATTTT.